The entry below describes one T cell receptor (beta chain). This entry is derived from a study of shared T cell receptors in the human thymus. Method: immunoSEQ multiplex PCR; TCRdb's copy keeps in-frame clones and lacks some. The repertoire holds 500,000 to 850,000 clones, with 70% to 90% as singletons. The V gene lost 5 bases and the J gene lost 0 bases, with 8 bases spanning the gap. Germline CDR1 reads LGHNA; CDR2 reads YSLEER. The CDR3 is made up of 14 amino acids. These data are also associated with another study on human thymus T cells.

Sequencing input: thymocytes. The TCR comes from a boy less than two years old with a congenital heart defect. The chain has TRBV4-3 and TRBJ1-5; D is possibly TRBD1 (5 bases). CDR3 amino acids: CASSIGHSNQPQHF. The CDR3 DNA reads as TGCGCCAGCAGCATTGGACATAGCAATCAGCCCCAGCATTTT.